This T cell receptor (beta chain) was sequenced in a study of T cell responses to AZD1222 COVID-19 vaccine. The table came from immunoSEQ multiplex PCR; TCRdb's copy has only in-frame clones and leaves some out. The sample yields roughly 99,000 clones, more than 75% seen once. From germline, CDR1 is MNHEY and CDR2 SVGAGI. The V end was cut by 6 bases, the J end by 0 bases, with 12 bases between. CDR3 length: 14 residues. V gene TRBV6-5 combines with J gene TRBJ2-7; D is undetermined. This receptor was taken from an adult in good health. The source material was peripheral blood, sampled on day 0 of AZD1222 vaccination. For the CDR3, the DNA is TGTGCCAGCAGACGGACGGAACGCTCCTACGAGCAGTACTTC. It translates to CASRRTERSYEQYF.